These 9 T cell receptor beta chains were all obtained from the same sample, sequenced in a study of breast tumors, draining lymph nodes, adjacent tissues. Axillary draining lymph nodes of breast cancer patients supplied the node samples. MiXCR was run by TCRdb on the multiplex PCR reads, yielding one entry per CDR3 protein. The data show 100,000 to 150,000 distinct CDR3 sequences, 20% to 25% seen once. Sequencing input: axillary lymph node tissue. These receptors were collected from a female donor with breast cancer. Some clones in this sample may be carry-over from other donors' samples.

The sample holds many counts of this clonotype. This sequence joins TRBV4-1 and TRBJ2-7, with 8 bases identical to TRBD2. V was clipped by 1 base and J by 1 base; unmatched bases: 6. The CDR3 has 16 amino acids. Germline CDR1 MGHRA, CDR2 YSYEKL. In DNA, the CDR3 is TGCGCCAGCAGCCAAGTAGGTGGCGGGAGGTCCTACGAGCAGTACTTC. Amino acid sequence: CASSQVGGGRSYEQYF.

There are many counts of this clonotype. This chain uses TRBV15 with TRBJ2-1; either TRBD1 or TRBD2 may fit D (5 bases each). CDR1 and CDR2 from the germline V gene are LNHNV and YYDKDF (reference sequence). V was pared by 0 bases and J by 15 bases, with 12 bases between. The CDR3 has 12 residues. The CDR3 nucleotides read TGTGCCACCAGCAGAGACCGGGACCGCCCGTTCTTC. This encodes CATSRDRDRPFF.

V is TRBV28 and J is TRBJ2-7; D is uncertain. There are 16 residues in the CDR3. With 5 bases removed from V and 0 bases from J, the gap between germline ends came to 17 bases. CDR1 MDHEN and CDR2 SYDVKM come from the germline V gene. CDR3 amino acids: CASSPLRVSLSYEQYF. CDR3 sequence (DNA): TGTGCCAGCAGTCCACTAAGGGTTTCCCTCTCCTACGAGCAGTACTTC.

V usage is TRBV5-1 and J usage is TRBJ2-1; D is possibly TRBD2 (7 bases). In germline, CDR1 is SGHRS, CDR2 YFSETQ. V gave up 4 bases and J gave up 7 bases, with 18 bases separating them. The CDR3 length is 15 residues. CDR3 sequence (DNA): TGCGCCAGCAGCCTGGGTGGGGGGGGGCGGAATGAGCAGTTCTTC. Translation gives CASSLGGGGRNEQFF.

This clonotype was observed a handful of times. V is TRBV19 and J is TRBJ2-7, with 10 bases lining up with TRBD1. With 5 bases clipped from V and 4 bases from J, the junction kept 11 bases outside the gene matches. The germline V gene encodes CDR1 LNHDA and CDR2 SQIVND (reference sequence). The CDR3 length is 16 residues. The CDR3 sequence: CASSATTGGGWYEQYF. CDR3 DNA: TGTGCCAGTAGTGCCACGACAGGGGGCGGTTGGTACGAGCAGTACTTC.

This clonotype was found once. With a much larger clone just one base away, this may be a read error. The V gene is TRBV4-1, the J gene TRBJ2-5; unclear D gene. This CDR3 contains 13 residues. Germline values: CDR1 MGHRA, CDR2 YSYEKL. V was pared by 4 bases and J by 5 bases, with 11 bases between. CDR3 loop: CASSPRSVETQYF. In DNA form, the CDR3 reads TGCGCCAGCAGCCCCCGATCGGTTGAGACCCAGTACTTC.

The CDR3 is CASSLDGGYMRTQYF. Here the CDR3 DNA reads TGCGCCAGCAGCTTGGACGGCGGGTACATGAGGACCCAGTACTTC. This chain joins TRBV5-1 and TRBJ2-5; TRBD2 might be the D (5 bases). The length of the CDR3 is 15 residues. Germline assignment: CDR1 SGHRS and CDR2 YFSETQ. V lost 0 bases, J lost 7 bases, and 16 bases lay in between.

Ten or more counts support this clonotype. This chain uses TRBV30 with TRBJ2-5; 12 bases agree with TRBD2. V shed 2 bases, J shed 4 bases, and the junction held 2 bases outside the gene matches. This CDR3 contains 14 residues. Germline-derived CDR1 and CDR2 are GTSNPN and SVGIG (reference sequence). CDR3 in DNA: TGTGCCTGGAGTAGGGGACTAGCGGGAGAGACCCAGTACTTC. This codes for CAWSRGLAGETQYF.

In its sample, this clonotype was seen many times. V gene TRBV20-1 combines with J gene TRBJ2-5, with 10 bases lining up with TRBD1. After removal of 6 bases from V and 2 bases from J, the junction contained 15 bases not matched to a gene. Germline CDR1 reads DFQATT; CDR2 reads SNEGSKA (reference sequence). This CDR3 contains 17 residues. The CDR3 spells CSASRDRGDVGQETQYF. CDR3 DNA: TGCAGTGCATCCCGGGACAGGGGAGATGTTGGGCAAGAGACCCAGTACTTC.